The next 20 T cell receptor beta chains were all read from a single sample in a study of CD8+ T cells in alopecia areata. The authors sorted pooled cutaneous lymph node cells using CD4, CD8alpha, NKG2D, NKG2ACE and other markers. The sequencing template was cDNA reverse transcribed from extracted RNA. Measured with immunoSEQ multiplex PCR; TCRdb has only the in-frame clones, and not every one. Listed for the sample are about 300,000 clones, none seen a single time. The specimen was CD4+ T cells sorted from a lymph node. These receptors originate from a C3H/HeJ mouse with alopecia areata. This mouse strain has H2-k as its MHC haplotype.

A note on this clone: The gene symbols are mouse symbols. Read sequence stops 4 residues before the CDR3 end, and the germline J gene provides the missing end. Other DNA sequences in this sample translate to the same CDR3. The chain links TRBV13-3 to TRBJ2-5; perhaps TRBD2 as D (5 bases). The germline CDR1 and CDR2 sequences are NNHDY and SYVADS. This CDR3 is 13 amino acids long. The V and J ends lost 3 bases and 2 bases respectively, with 7 bases between them. The CDR3 here is CASSGTPQDTQYF. CDR3 DNA (partial): TGTGCCAGCAGTGGGACTCCCCAAGAC.

With respect to this clone: Each gene name is a mouse one. The read ends 4 residues shy of where the CDR3 ends; the end is completed using the germline J gene. The chain has TRBV13-3 and TRBJ2-7, with no clear D. Germline CDR1 is NNHDY and CDR2 is SYVADS. This CDR3 is built from 11 residues. CDR3 bases read: TGTGCCAGCAGTGATGCATAT. Its protein is CASSDAY. The whole CDR3 sequence is CASSDAYEQYF.

This clone was found a few times. Genes here carry mouse names. The read finishes 4 residues shy of the CDR3 end, and the germline J gene is used to complete it. Other DNA sequences in this sample translate to the same CDR3. The chain links TRBV13-1 to TRBJ2-7, with no clear D. V dropped 4 bases and J dropped 3 bases, with 5 bases sitting between them. CDR1 is NSHNY, CDR2 SYGAGN, per germline. The CDR3 totals 11 residues. The CDR3 loop reads CASSPLYEQYF. CDR3 DNA, as far as it was read: TGTGCCAGCAGTCCCCTCTAT.

Note on this clone: Gene labels here are mouse ones. This sample includes further DNA sequences coding for the same CDR3. The covered CDR3 bases are TGTGCCAGCAGTGGACAGGGTTACACA. Translation: CASSGQGYT. The whole CDR3 is CASSGQGYTEVFF. The chain has TRBV13-1 and TRBJ1-1; TRBD1 agrees at 7 bases. The read falls 4 residues short of the CDR3 end, and the missing part is taken from the germline J gene. V was clipped by 3 bases and J by 3 bases; unmatched bases: 2. The CDR3 extends over 13 amino acids. Germline V lookup: CDR1 NSHNY, CDR2 SYGAGN.

This clone was recorded a few times. Genes and germline come from the mouse. CDR3 DNA (partial): TGTGCCAGCAGTGATCAGGGGAGAGAT. Its protein product is CASSDQGRD. The CDR3 in full is CASSDQGRDEQYF. The rearrangement joins TRBV13-3 to TRBJ2-7; tentatively, D is TRBD1 (6 bases). The read terminates 4 residues ahead of where the CDR3 ends, so the germline J gene completes it. The CDR3 spans 13 residues. CDR1 and CDR2 from the germline V gene are NNHDY and SYVADS.

With respect to this clone: Germline and genes here are mouse. Read data end 4 residues before the CDR3 end; the end is taken from the germline J gene. The chain combines TRBV13-1 with TRBJ1-1; D remains unclear. Germline V gives CDR1 NSHNY, CDR2 SYGAGN. The CDR3 runs to 12 residues. The CDR3 bases that were read are TGTGCCAGCAGTGATGAATGGGGA. Its translation is CASSDEWG. The whole CDR3 sequence is CASSDEWGEVFF.

As for this clone: The genes and germline here are from mouse. The read ends 3 residues shy of where the CDR3 ends; the end is completed using the germline J gene. The V gene is TRBV19, the J gene TRBJ1-6; 8 positions match TRBD1. TRBJ1-6 is an ORF for which the function is uncertain. J was trimmed by 4 bases and V by 4 bases; bases with no gene match: 7. Germline V CDR1 and CDR2: FNHDT, SITEND (reference sequence). The CDR3 has 16 residues. The CDR3 protein is CASSPDRGLYNSPLYF. The CDR3 bases that were read are TGTGCCAGCAGTCCCGACAGGGGCCTTTATAATTCGCCC.

This clone was detected only a few times. All gene names here are mouse names. The read terminates 4 residues before the CDR3 end, so the remaining end is supplied by the germline J gene. The chain links TRBV19 to TRBJ2-3, with a tentative D call TRBD2 (7 bases). The V gene lost 3 bases and the J gene lost 0 bases, with 14 bases spanning the gap. The CDR3 has 16 residues. Germline lookup yields CDR1 FNHDT and CDR2 SITEND (reference sequence). The part of the CDR3 DNA that was read is TGTGCCAGCAGTACCCCGGGGGGCCCTAGTGCAGAA. It yields the protein CASSTPGGPSAE. The full CDR3 is CASSTPGGPSAETLYF.

This clone turned up a few times. Mouse gene names and germline throughout. CDR3 DNA (partial): TGTGCCTGGAGTCTAGGCGGGACAGGGGTTAATTCGCCC. This sequence encodes CAWSLGGTGVNSP. The complete CDR3 sequence is CAWSLGGTGVNSPLYF. This chain connects TRBV31 to TRBJ1-6; 10 nucleotides agree with TRBD1. Read sequence stops 3 residues before the CDR3 end, and the germline J gene provides the missing end. Being an ORF, TRBJ1-6 has a function that is uncertain. The germline V gene has CDR1 GKSSPN and CDR2 SITVG. The CDR3 is 16 amino acids. V dropped 0 bases and J dropped 6; count of bases not matched to a gene: 5.

There are a few counts of this clone. Gene names denote mouse genes. Read data end 4 residues before the CDR3 end; the end is taken from the germline J gene. Other DNA sequences in the same sample also yield this CDR3. The chain couples TRBV1 to TRBJ2-3; 8 bases line up with TRBD2. The junction had 2 bases not matched to a gene; V was cut back by 0 bases and J by 0 bases. Germline lookup yields CDR1 NSQYPW and CDR2 LRSPGD (reference sequence). The length of the CDR3 is 16 residues. The CDR3 loop is CTCSADVGGSAETLYF. CDR3 DNA, as far as it was read: TGCACCTGCAGTGCAGATGTGGGGGGGAGTGCAGAA.

This clone was detected ten times or more. These gene names are mouse names. The CDR3 is cut off 4 residues early in the read; its end comes from the germline J gene. The gene calls are TRBV17 and TRBJ2-5, with TRBD2 as a possible D gene (5 bases). V was shortened by 2 bases and J by 3 bases, with 15 bases between the two germline ends. The CDR3 has 16 residues. Germline V gene lookup returns CDR1 MNHDT and CDR2 YYDKIL. This CDR3 reads CASSRNPHWGQDTQYF. CDR3 DNA, as far as it was read: TGTGCTAGCAGTAGAAACCCCCATTGGGGTCAAGAC.

This clone was seen only a few times. Gene names and germline refer to mouse. The read is 3 residues too short to cover the CDR3 end, so that end is filled in from the germline J gene. The J gene is TRBJ1-6, the V gene TRBV1, with 7 nucleotides matching TRBD1. TRBJ1-6 is assigned to the ORF class and has an uncertain function. Losses at the gene ends were 7 bases for V and 3 bases for J; bases not matched to a gene: 3. From germline, CDR1 is NSQYPW and CDR2 LRSPGD (reference sequence). The CDR3 consists of 14 residues. CDR3 DNA, as far as it was read: TGCACCTGCAAAACAGGGGTCTATAATTCGCCC. Translation gives CTCKTGVYNSP. The full CDR3 protein is CTCKTGVYNSPLYF.

A few counts support this clone. Gene names are the mouse ones. The read halts 4 residues ahead of the CDR3 end, with the missing end drawn from the germline J gene. The V and J genes are TRBV5 and TRBJ1-1, with TRBD1 identical over 10 bases. The CDR3 loop spans 18 amino acids. Germline V CDR1 and CDR2: LGHNA, YNLKQL (reference sequence). Trimming at V came to 0 bases and at J to 0 bases, leaving 7 bases not matched to a gene. The CDR3 sequence is CASSQERMDRGSNTEVFF. CDR3 DNA (partial): TGTGCCAGCAGCCAAGAACGCATGGACAGGGGGTCAAACACA.

On this clone itself: The genes and germline here are from mouse. The CDR3 end falls 4 residues outside the read, so it is completed with the germline J gene. The chain carries TRBV19 and TRBJ2-1; 8 bases map to TRBD2. From germline, CDR1 is FNHDT and CDR2 SITEND (reference sequence). The length of the CDR3 is 14 residues. The part of the CDR3 DNA that was read is TGTGCCAGCAGCGACTGGGGCCCGAGGGCT. Its protein product is CASSDWGPRA. In full, the CDR3 reads CASSDWGPRAEQFF.

Remarks on this clone: Gene labels here are mouse ones. Sequencing ends 4 residues short of the CDR3 end; the germline J gene provides the rest. The V gene is TRBV17, the J gene TRBJ2-5; D possibly corresponds to TRBD1 (6 bases). Germline loops: CDR1 MNHDT, CDR2 YYDKIL. The CDR3 sequence is 14 residues long. The part of the CDR3 DNA that was read is TGTGCTAGCAGTAAAACAGGGATTGGAGAC. Protein: CASSKTGIGD. In full, the CDR3 reads CASSKTGIGDTQYF.

This clone was seen more than once but under ten times. The gene symbols are mouse symbols. The read stops 4 residues short of the end of the CDR3; the missing end is completed from the germline J gene. The chain is built from TRBV19 and TRBJ2-7; 14 positions agree with TRBD2. Germline V gives CDR1 FNHDT, CDR2 SITEND (reference sequence). V lost 5 bases and J lost 3; bases outside the gene matches: 4. The CDR3 is 15 residues long. Here the CDR3 reads CASRLGLGGLYEQYF. The sequenced part of the CDR3 DNA is TGTGCCAGCAGGCTGGGACTGGGGGGGCTCTAT. Full variable domain (missing parts from reference TRBV19 and TRBJ2-7): GGIITQTPKFLIGQEGQKLTLKCQQNFNHDTMYWYRQDSGKGLRLIYYSITENDLQKGDLSEGYDASREKKSSFSLTVTSAQKNEMAVFLCASRLGLGGLYEQYFGPGTRLTVL.

This clone was observed a handful of times. All gene names here are mouse names. Read sequence stops 4 residues before the CDR3 end, and the germline J gene provides the missing end. The chain couples TRBV13-3 to TRBJ2-2; D perhaps matches TRBD1 (6 bases). Germline V gene data show CDR1 as NNHDY and CDR2 as SYVADS. Trimming left V 5 bases short and J 0 bases short, with 11 bases between. The CDR3 runs 15 residues. CDR3 amino acids: CASSRDTANTGQLYF. Partial CDR3 DNA: TGTGCCAGCAGCAGGGACACTGCAAACACCGGG.

About this clone: Mouse gene names apply. The CDR3 end is not reached by the read, which stops 4 residues before it; the germline J gene fills it in. The chain recombines TRBV13-2 with TRBJ2-1; 11 nucleotides match TRBD2. This CDR3 is 15 amino acids long. Germline-derived CDR1 and CDR2 are NNHNN and SYGAGS (reference sequence). With V trimmed by 3 bases and J by 3 bases, 2 bases remained unmatched. CDR3 loop: CASGAGLGGYAEQFF. CDR3 DNA (partial): TGTGCCAGCGGTGCCGGACTGGGGGGCTATGCT.

Worth noting for this clone: Any gene name here is a mouse gene name. The observed sequence ends 4 residues before the CDR3 terminus, with the missing tail filled in from the germline J gene. This chain links TRBV31 with TRBJ2-5; maybe TRBD2 (6 bases). CDR1 is GKSSPN and CDR2 is SITVG in the germline V gene. CDR3 length equals 12 residues. The CDR3 sequence: CAWSRGEDTQYF. The DNA read from the CDR3 is TGTGCCTGGAGTCGGGGGGAGGAC.

As to this clone: Each gene name is a mouse one. With the read ending 4 residues before the CDR3 end, the germline J gene is used to fill in that end. This sample also contains other DNA sequences that code for the same CDR3. This chain links TRBV4 with TRBJ1-2; tentative D call: TRBD1 (6 bases). The V gene's germline CDR1 is LGHDT and CDR2 YNNKQL (reference sequence). V shed 4 bases and J shed 0 bases, with 9 bases lying between them. The CDR3 is 14 residues long. The sequenced CDR3 bases are TGTGCCAGCAGCTTCAGGGGTGCAAACTCC. It encodes CASSFRGANS. The CDR3 as a whole reads CASSFRGANSDYTF.